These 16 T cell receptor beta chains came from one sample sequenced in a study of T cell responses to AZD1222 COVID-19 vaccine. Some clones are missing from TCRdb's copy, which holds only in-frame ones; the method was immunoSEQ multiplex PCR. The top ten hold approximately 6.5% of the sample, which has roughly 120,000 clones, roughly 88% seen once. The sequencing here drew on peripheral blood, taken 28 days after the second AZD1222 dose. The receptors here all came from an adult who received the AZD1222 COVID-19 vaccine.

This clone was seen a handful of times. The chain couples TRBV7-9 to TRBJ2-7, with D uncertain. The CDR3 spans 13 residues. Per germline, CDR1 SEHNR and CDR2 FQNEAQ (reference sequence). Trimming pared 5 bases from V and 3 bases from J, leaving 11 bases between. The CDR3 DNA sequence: TGTGCCAGCAGCCCCCGACACCTCTACGAGCAGTACTTC. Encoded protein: CASSPRHLYEQYF.

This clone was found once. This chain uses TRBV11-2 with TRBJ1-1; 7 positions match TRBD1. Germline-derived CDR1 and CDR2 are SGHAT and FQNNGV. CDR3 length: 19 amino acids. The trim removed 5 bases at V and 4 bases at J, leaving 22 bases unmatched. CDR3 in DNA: TGTGCCAGCAGCCCAAACTTTTTCAACAGGGGCGGTGGGCCCACTGAAGCTTTCTTT. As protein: CASSPNFFNRGGGPTEAFF. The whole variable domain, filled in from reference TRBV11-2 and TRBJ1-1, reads EAGVAQSPRYKIIEKRQSVAFWCNPISGHATLYWYQQILGQGPKLLIQFQNNGVVDDSQLPKDRFSAERLKGVDSTLKIQPAKLEDSAVYLCASSPNFFNRGGGPTEAFFGQGTRLTVV.

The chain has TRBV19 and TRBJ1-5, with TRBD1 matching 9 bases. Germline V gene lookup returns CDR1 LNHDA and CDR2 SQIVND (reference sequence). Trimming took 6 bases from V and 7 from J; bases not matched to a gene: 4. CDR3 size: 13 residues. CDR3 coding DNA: TGTGCCAGTAGCACAGGGGGCTTACAGCCCCAGCATTTT. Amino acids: CASSTGGLQPQHF.

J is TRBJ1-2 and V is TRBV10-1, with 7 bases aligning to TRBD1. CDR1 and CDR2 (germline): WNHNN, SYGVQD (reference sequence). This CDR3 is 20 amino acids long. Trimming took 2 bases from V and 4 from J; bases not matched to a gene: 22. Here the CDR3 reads CASSENLAHPGGTDFYGYTF. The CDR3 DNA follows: TGCGCCAGCAGTGAGAATTTAGCACACCCGGGAGGGACAGATTTCTATGGCTACACCTTC.

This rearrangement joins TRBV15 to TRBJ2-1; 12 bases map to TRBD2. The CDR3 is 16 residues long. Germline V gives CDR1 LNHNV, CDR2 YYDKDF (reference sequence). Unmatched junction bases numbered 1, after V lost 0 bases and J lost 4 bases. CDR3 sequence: CATSRELAGGYNEQFF. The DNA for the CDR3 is TGTGCCACCAGCAGAGAGCTAGCGGGGGGGTACAATGAGCAGTTCTTC.

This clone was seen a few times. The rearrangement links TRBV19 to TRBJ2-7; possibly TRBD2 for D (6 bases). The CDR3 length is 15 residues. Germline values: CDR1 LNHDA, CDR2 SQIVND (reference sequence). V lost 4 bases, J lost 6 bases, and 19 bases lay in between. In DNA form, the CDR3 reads TGTGCCAGTAGTACCGGCGGGACTCGACTGGTCGAGCAGTACTTC. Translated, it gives CASSTGGTRLVEQYF.

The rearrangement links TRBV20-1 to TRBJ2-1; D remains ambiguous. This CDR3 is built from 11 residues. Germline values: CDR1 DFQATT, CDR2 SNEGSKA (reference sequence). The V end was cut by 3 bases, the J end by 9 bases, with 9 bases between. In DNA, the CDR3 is TGCAGTGCTAGGGTTAGGCGTGAGCAGTTCTTC. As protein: CSARVRREQFF.

This chain's CDR3 is CASSPGGAGGPGTGELFF. The CDR3 region has the DNA TGCGCCAGCAGCCCCGGTGGAGCGGGGGGGCCGGGCACCGGGGAGCTGTTTTTT. This chain links TRBV4-1 with TRBJ2-2; 10 positions agree with TRBD2. The CDR3 spans 18 residues. J lost 4 bases, V lost 4 bases, and 12 bases had no gene match. The germline gives CDR1 MGHRA, CDR2 YSYEKL.

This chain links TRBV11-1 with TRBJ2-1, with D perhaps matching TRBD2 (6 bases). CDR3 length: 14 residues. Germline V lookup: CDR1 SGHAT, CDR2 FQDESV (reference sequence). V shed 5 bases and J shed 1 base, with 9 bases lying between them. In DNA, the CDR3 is TGTGCCAGCAGCCGTGGAGGGTCCTACAATGAGCAGTTCTTC. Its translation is CASSRGGSYNEQFF.

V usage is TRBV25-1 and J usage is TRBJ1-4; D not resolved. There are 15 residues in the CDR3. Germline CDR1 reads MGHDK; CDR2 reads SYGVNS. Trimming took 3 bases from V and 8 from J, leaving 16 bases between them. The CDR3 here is CASSDSGRRSEKLFF. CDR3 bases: TGTGCCAGCAGTGACTCGGGCCGCCGGTCGGAAAAACTGTTTTTT.

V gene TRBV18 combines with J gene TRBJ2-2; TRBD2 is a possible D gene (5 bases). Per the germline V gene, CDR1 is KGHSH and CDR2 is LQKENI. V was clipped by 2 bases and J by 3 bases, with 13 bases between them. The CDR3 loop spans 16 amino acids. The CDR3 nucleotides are TGTGCCAGCTCACCAGAGATCGGACTGGACACCGGGGAGCTGTTTTTT. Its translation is CASSPEIGLDTGELFF. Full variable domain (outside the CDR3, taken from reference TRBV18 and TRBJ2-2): NAGVMQNPRHLVRRRGQEARLRCSPMKGHSHVYWYRQLPEEGLKFMVYLQKENIIDESGMPKERFSAEFPKEGPSILRIQQVVRGDSAAYFCASSPEIGLDTGELFFGEGSRLTVL.

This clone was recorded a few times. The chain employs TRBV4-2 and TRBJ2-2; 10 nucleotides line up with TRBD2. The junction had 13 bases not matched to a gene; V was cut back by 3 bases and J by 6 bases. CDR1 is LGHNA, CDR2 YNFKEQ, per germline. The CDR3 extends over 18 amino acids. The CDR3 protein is CASSQGTSGGAVAGELFF. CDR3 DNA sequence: TGTGCCAGCAGCCAGGGAACAAGCGGGGGGGCCGTAGCCGGGGAGCTGTTTTTT.

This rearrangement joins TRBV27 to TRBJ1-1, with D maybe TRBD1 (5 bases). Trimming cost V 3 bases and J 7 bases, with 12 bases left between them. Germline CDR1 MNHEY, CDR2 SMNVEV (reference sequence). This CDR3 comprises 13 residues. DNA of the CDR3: TGTGCCAGCAGTTTTGAGGGAAGGGGTGAAGCTTTCTTT. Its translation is CASSFEGRGEAFF.

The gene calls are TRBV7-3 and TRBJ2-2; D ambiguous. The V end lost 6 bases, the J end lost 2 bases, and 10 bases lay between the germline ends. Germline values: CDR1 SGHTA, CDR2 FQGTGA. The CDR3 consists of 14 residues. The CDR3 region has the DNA TGTGCCAGCAGTGGCAGGCCAAACACCGGGGAGCTGTTTTTT. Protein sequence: CASSGRPNTGELFF.

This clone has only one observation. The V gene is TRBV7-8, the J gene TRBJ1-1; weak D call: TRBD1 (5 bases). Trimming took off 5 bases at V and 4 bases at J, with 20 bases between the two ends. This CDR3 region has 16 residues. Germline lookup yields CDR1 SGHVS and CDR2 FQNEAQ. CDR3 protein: CASSIIRTSPSTEAFF. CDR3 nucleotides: TGTGCCAGCAGCATCATACGGACAAGTCCATCCACTGAAGCTTTCTTT. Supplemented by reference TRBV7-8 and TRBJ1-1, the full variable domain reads GAGVSQSPRYKVAKRGQDVALRCDPISGHVSLFWYQQALGQGPEFLTYFQNEAQLDKSGLPSDRFFAERPEGSVSTLKIQRTQQEDSAVYLCASSIIRTSPSTEAFFGQGTRLTVV.

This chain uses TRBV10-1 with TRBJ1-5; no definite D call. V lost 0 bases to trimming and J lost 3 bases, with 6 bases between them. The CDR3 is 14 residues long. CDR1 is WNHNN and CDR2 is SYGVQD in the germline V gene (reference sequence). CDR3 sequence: CASSESGTNQPQHF. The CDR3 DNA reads TGCGCCAGCAGTGAGTCGGGCACCAATCAGCCCCAGCATTTT.